Listed here is a single T cell receptor beta chain. What it binds is not known. This entry is derived from a study of shared clonotypes between healthy human individuals. Study-wide background: A few men and a couple of women, aged 18 to 49, were donors. Points from the study as a whole: Generation of non-shared clonotypes was less probable than generation of clonotypes shared by all four donors.

Only Caucasian adults living in Nashville, Tennessee served as donors. CCR7-negative CD45RA+ TemRA cells were pooled with CD45RO+ cells for CD8 memory. Method: immunoSEQ multiplex PCR; TCRdb's copy keeps in-frame clones and lacks some. The sample records just under 95,000 clones, 68% being singletons. Per germline, CDR1 SNHLY and CDR2 FYNNEI. This CDR3 spans 15 amino acids. V trimming: 8 bases; J trimming: 5 bases; junction bases outside the gene matches: 10. The clonotype originates from a man younger than 45 in good health. The chain employs TRBV2 and TRBJ2-1, with TRBD2 identical over 9 bases. Sequenced input: memory CD8+ T cells sorted from blood. As for subset: CD45RO+ cells pooled with CCR7-negative TemRA cells. In DNA, the CDR3 is TGTGCCAGCGCTCTTAGCGGGAGTCCTGACAATGAGCAGTTCTTC. Protein sequence: CASALSGSPDNEQFF.